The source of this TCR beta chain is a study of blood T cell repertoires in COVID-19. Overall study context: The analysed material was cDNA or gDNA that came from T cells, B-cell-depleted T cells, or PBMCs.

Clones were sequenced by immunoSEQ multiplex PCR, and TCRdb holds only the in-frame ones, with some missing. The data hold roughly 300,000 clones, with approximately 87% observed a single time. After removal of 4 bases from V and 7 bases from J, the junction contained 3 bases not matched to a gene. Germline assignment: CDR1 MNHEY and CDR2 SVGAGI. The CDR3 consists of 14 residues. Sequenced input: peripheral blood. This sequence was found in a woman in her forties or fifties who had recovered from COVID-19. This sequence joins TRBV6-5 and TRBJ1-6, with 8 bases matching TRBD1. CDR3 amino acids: CASSSRDRNSPLHF. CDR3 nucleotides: TGTGCCAGCAGTTCAAGGGACAGGAATTCACCCCTCCACTTT.